This TCR beta chain was captured in a study of CD4 T cells in relation to SARS-CoV-2 and coronaviruses. About the study: Crossreactive spike epitopes shared across donors were mapped to their HLA restriction.

Unexposed donor CD4+ T cells date from about 2011-2018, before the COVID-19 pandemic. The cells were cultured for 10 days before CD4+ T cells were isolated. Unexposed-donor CD4+ T cells were probed with SARS-CoV-2 S/N and four cold-coronavirus spikes, cells permitting. Cultures received half-medium IL-2 refreshes on days 3 and 7. Note on this clone: What it recognizes is unknown.

Trimming removed 1 base from V and 3 bases from J; junction bases left unmatched: 6. The CDR3 spans 16 residues. In germline, CDR1 is SGHVS, CDR2 FQNEAQ. Repertoires were generated with immunoSEQ multiplex PCR, while TCRdb's copy carries only in-frame clones and drops some. The sample lists roughly 25,000 clones; about 76% were seen once. The sequence was collected from a human donor in good health. J is TRBJ2-7 and V is TRBV7-8; 10 bases fit TRBD2. Material: CD4+ T cells from PBMCs, cultured in vitro. CDR3 sequence: CASSLVVASGSYEQYF. CDR3 nucleotides: TGTGCCAGCAGCTTAGTGGTGGCTAGCGGGAGCTACGAGCAGTACTTC.